This is a list of T cell receptor beta chains from one sample in a study of cytomegalovirus exposure and HLA in healthy donors. Here immunoSEQ multiplex PCR was the method, and the copy in TCRdb shows in-frame clones only, minus some. The repertoire holds some 160,000 clones, with around four fifths as singletons. Sample: PBMCs. The origin of the receptors is a man aged 18 to 30 in good health and CMV-seronegative. CDR3s leave out the opening cysteine and the closing phenylalanine or tryptophan. Fields, in order: V gene, J gene, CDR3 protein.

TRBV28	TRBJ2-5	ASRGQGETQY
TRBV7-8	TRBJ1-5	VSSFGQSNQPQH
TRBV5-1	TRBJ1-1	ASSQGLGNTEAF
TRBV7-9	TRBJ2-1	ASSLATGIYEQF
TRBV28	TRBJ2-1	ASSLDFLSYNEQF
TRBV7-9	TRBJ1-1	ASSSLLNTEAF
TRBV5-4	TRBJ2-1	ASSSGTSGRDYNEQF
TRBV27	TRBJ2-1	ASRVPTFLDRRYNEQF
TRBV19	TRBJ2-3	ASSTALLAGVATDTQY
TRBV27	TRBJ2-1	ASSPDGNEQF
TRBV7-6	TRBJ2-5	ASSNPSGGLQETQY
TRBV10-3	TRBJ1-5	AISDDGGNQPQH
TRBV5-1	TRBJ2-5	ASSLAVQETQY
TRBV4-1	TRBJ2-5	ASSQGGLAGGRYQETQY
TRBV18	TRBJ1-1	ASSPSRGPTWNTEAF
TRBV19	TRBJ2-5	ASSIGAGLQETQY
TRBV7-8	TRBJ2-4	ASSPRQGVVKNIQY
TRBV7-9	TRBJ2-2	STPTANTGELF
TRBV7-9	TRBJ2-1	ASTRGSGSSYNEQF
TRBV28	TRBJ2-1	ASSSGVPSYNEQF
TRBV5-1	TRBJ1-4	ASSREGSEKLF
TRBV19	TRBJ1-1	ASSMGTGKVAF
TRBV2	TRBJ1-5	ASSAGINQPQH
TRBV19	TRBJ2-5	ASSMRSGAETQY
TRBV7-2	TRBJ1-6	ASSLGQGWSPLH
TRBV9	TRBJ1-1	ASSVATRGWQGAEAF
TRBV7-9	TRBJ2-7	ASSPRSPGGQY
TRBV13	TRBJ2-3	ASSPGVAGSTDTQY
TRBV29-1	TRBJ2-5	SVEGQGAIGETQY
TRBV10-3	TRBJ2-2	AIGHSTGELF
TRBV5-6	TRBJ2-3	ASSFGGWRGTDTQY
TRBV6-1	TRBJ2-7	ASSPGGLYEQY
TRBV9	TRBJ1-4	ASSSRSGQPPFGEKLF
TRBV6-4	TRBJ2-3	ASSEEWTSEDTQY